Following are 13 T cell receptor beta chains from one sample sequenced in a study of blood T cells in healthy people across ages. Sample-barcoded 5' priming and a J-beta primer mix drove a second PCR of roughly 7 to 11 cycles. Each CDR3 protein gets one entry after TCRdb re-called the 5' RACE reads with MiXCR. Of fewer than 1.5 million distinct CDR3 sequences in the sample, approximately 40% were seen once. Source material: blood. These receptors were taken from a woman aged 18 to 35 in good health.

The chain links TRBV5-1 to TRBJ1-6; no clear D gene. V was cut by 0 bases and J by 4 bases, with 11 bases left in between. Germline V gene lookup returns CDR1 SGHRS and CDR2 YFSETQ. The CDR3 is 16 amino acids. The CDR3 loop is CASSLEVSSYNSPLHF. The CDR3 region has the DNA TGCGCCAGCAGCTTGGAAGTCAGCTCGTATAATTCACCCCTCCACTTT. Full variable domain (rest looked up from reference TRBV5-1 and TRBJ1-6): KAGVTQTPRYLIKTRGQQVTLSCSPISGHRSVSWYQQTPGQGLQFLFEYFSETQRNKGNFPGRFSGRQFSNSRSEMNVSTLELGDSALYLCASSLEVSSYNSPLHFGNGTRLTVT.

V usage is TRBV2 and J usage is TRBJ1-6; D is perhaps TRBD1 (5 bases). Deletions cut 1 base from V and 13 bases from J, with 8 bases between. The CDR3 spans 12 residues. The germline V gene encodes CDR1 SNHLY and CDR2 FYNNEI. CDR3 amino acids: CASSEEQDPLHF. DNA of the CDR3: TGTGCCAGCAGTGAAGAACAGGATCCCCTCCACTTT.

The rearrangement links TRBV12-3 or TRBV12-4 to TRBJ2-3, with a tentative D call TRBD2 (6 bases). V was shortened by 8 bases and J by 2 bases, with 20 bases between the two germline ends. The CDR3 extends over 16 amino acids. The CDR3 is CASRGVDRDNTDTQYF. As DNA, the CDR3 is TGTGCCAGCCGCGGGGTCGACAGAGACAACACAGATACGCAGTATTTT.

This clonotype was recorded at least ten times. V is TRBV4-2 and J is TRBJ2-7, with 10 nucleotides matching TRBD2. V trimming: 0 bases; J trimming: 4 bases; junction bases outside the gene matches: 3. Germline V CDR1 and CDR2: LGHNA, YNFKEQ. The CDR3 is made up of 15 amino acids. This CDR3 reads CASSQDLAGVYEQYF. In DNA form, the CDR3 reads TGTGCCAGCAGCCAAGATCTAGCGGGAGTTTACGAGCAGTACTTC.

CDR3 in DNA: TGTGCCATCAGTGAATCACTTCAGGGCTACGAGCAGTACTTC. The encoded protein is CAISESLQGYEQYF. V usage is TRBV10-3 and J usage is TRBJ2-7; tentatively, D is TRBD1 (5 bases). The CDR3 is made up of 14 amino acids. The germline CDR1 and CDR2 sequences are ENHRY and SYGVKD. Trimming cost V 3 bases and J 3 bases, with 12 bases left between them.

The gene calls are TRBV7-2 and TRBJ1-2; D possibly corresponds to TRBD1 (6 bases). In germline, CDR1 is SGHTA, CDR2 FQGNSA. The CDR3 is 16 amino acids. Trimming stripped 5 bases from V and 0 bases from J, with 16 bases between. CDR3 protein: CASSVLQGLPNYGYTF. Here the CDR3 DNA reads TGTGCCAGCAGCGTCCTACAGGGACTACCTAACTATGGCTACACCTTC.

This sequence joins TRBV4-1 and TRBJ2-3, with 9 bases lining up with TRBD1. This CDR3 is built from 16 residues. With 1 base clipped from V and 1 base from J, the junction kept 3 bases outside the gene matches. CDR1 and CDR2 from the germline V gene are MGHRA and YSYEKL. The CDR3 DNA is TGCGCCAGCAGCCAAGCCGGGACAGGGTGCACAGATACGCAGTATTTT. This gives the protein CASSQAGTGCTDTQYF.

This clonotype appeared a few times. The chain has TRBV4-1 and TRBJ1-5, with D perhaps matching TRBD1 (6 bases). The CDR3 spans 15 residues. Germline values: CDR1 MGHRA, CDR2 YSYEKL. V shed 4 bases and J shed 6 bases, with 16 bases lying between them. The CDR3 is CASSLLHTDSQPQHF. CDR3 nucleotides: TGCGCCAGCAGCCTCCTACACACGGACAGTCAGCCCCAGCATTTT.

J is TRBJ1-2 and V is TRBV20-1; TRBD1 aligns across 7 bases. Germline V gene lookup returns CDR1 DFQATT and CDR2 SNEGSKA (reference sequence). The CDR3 runs 14 residues. The V gene end was trimmed by 5 bases and the J gene end by 0 bases; junction bases not matched to a gene: 6. The CDR3 bases are TGCAGTGCTGTCCCGGGACAGACTAACTATGGCTACACCTTC. This gives the protein CSAVPGQTNYGYTF.

This chain uses TRBV20-1 with TRBJ2-5; 10 nucleotides align to TRBD2. Germline trimming cut 5 bases from V and 2 bases from J; bases unmatched to any gene: 17. Germline CDR1 and CDR2: DFQATT and SNEGSKA (reference sequence). The CDR3 is 18 amino acids. CDR3 sequence (DNA): TGCAGTGCTGTTCCGAGGGTTCGTAGCGGGAGGTTACAAGAGACCCAGTACTTC. Amino acid sequence: CSAVPRVRSGRLQETQYF.

This clonotype was counted only a few times. The chain couples TRBV20-1 to TRBJ2-7; 7 bases are a match to TRBD1. J lost 2 bases, V lost 2 bases, and 9 bases had no gene match. The CDR3 contains 15 residues. The germline CDR1 and CDR2 sequences are DFQATT and SNEGSKA (reference sequence). The CDR3 here is CSARTPGTATYEQYF. The CDR3 coding sequence is TGCAGTGCTAGAACCCCCGGGACAGCAACCTACGAGCAGTACTTC.

Details on this clonotype: Mismatch with germline at one junction end may stem from a read error. This rearrangement joins TRBV9 to TRBJ2-1; D may correspond to TRBD1 or TRBD2 (5 bases each). The CDR3 is made up of 15 amino acids. Per the germline V gene, CDR1 is SGDLS and CDR2 is YYNGEE. The CDR3 region has the DNA TGTGCCGGCAGCGTAGAGGGGTCGCCCTACAATGAGCAGTTCTTC. Translating it yields CAGSVEGSPYNEQFF.

The chain has TRBV7-3 and TRBJ2-3, with D possibly being TRBD2 (6 bases). Between the trimmed V and J ends, which lost 8 bases and 6 bases, there was a span of 15 bases. Germline V gene lookup returns CDR1 SGHTA and CDR2 FQGTGA. The CDR3 is 13 residues long. The CDR3 bases are TGTGCCAGCGGGGCCCCAAGCGGGGATACGCAGTATTTT. Amino acids: CASGAPSGDTQYF.